The entry below describes one T cell receptor beta chain. The sample is drawn from a study of T cell changes during pregnancy in multiple sclerosis. CDR3 length: 14 amino acids. CDR1 and CDR2 from the germline V gene are SGDLS and YYNGEE. Trimming shortened V by 4 bases and J by 1 base, and 9 bases separated the two germline ends. The protocol was immunoSEQ multiplex PCR, while the TCRdb copy is restricted to in-frame clones and leaves out a portion. The sample includes about 42,000 clones, over 80% of them seen just once. The TCR comes from a female donor with multiple sclerosis, enrolled in a pregnancy study. The rearrangement joins TRBV9 to TRBJ1-5; possibly TRBD1 for D (6 bases). Specimen: CD4+ T cells from peripheral blood mononuclear cells, collected before pregnancy. Here the CDR3 reads CASSWGGSNQPQHF. The CDR3, as DNA: TGTGCCAGCAGCTGGGGGGGCAGCAATCAGCCCCAGCATTTT.